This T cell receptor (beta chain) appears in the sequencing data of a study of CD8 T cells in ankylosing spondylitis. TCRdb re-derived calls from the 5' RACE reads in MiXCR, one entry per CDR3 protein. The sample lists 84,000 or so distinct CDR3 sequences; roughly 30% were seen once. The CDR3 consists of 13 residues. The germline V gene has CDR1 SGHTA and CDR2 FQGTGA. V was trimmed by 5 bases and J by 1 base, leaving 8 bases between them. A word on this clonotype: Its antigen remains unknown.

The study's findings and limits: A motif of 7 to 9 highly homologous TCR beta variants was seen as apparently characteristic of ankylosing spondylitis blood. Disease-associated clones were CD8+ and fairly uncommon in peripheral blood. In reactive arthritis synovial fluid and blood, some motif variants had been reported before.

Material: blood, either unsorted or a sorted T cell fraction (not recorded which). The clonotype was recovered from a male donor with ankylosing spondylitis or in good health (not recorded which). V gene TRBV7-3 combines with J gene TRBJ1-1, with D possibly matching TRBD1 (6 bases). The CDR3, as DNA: TGTGCCAGCAGCGGGGGGGCGAACACTGAAGCTTTCTTT. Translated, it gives CASSGGANTEAFF.